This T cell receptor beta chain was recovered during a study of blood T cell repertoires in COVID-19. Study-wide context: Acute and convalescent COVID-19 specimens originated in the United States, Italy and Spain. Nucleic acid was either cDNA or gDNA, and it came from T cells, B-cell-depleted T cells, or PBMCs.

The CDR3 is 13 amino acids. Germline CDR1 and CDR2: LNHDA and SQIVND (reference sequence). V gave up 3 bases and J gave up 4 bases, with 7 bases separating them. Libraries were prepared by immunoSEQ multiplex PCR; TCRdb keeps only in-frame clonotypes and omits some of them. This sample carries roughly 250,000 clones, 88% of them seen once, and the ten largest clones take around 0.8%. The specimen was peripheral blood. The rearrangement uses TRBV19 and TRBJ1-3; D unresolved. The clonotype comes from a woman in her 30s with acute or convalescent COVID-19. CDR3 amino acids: CASSIGRGNTIYF. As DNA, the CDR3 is TGTGCCAGTAGTATCGGGAGGGGAAACACCATATATTTT.